The present entry profiles one T cell receptor beta chain with its context. The antigen is undetermined. The record originates from a study of T cells after yellow fever vaccination. Study-level findings and limits: The study noted that FACS-sorted repertoires could contain abundant clonotypes contaminating from the bulk population. The booster response re-showed most primary clones: about 96% CD4, approximately 90% CD8. Weaker in magnitude, the secondary response showed a faster peak on day 5 versus 15.

Each CDR3 protein gets one entry after TCRdb re-called the 5' RACE reads with MiXCR. The repertoire holds about 320,000 distinct CDR3 sequences, with around 4.5% as singletons. The CDR3 has 20 amino acids. V lost 2 bases to trimming and J lost 3 bases; unmatched junction nucleotides: 15. The genes are TRBV23-1 and TRBJ2-2; 10 nucleotides agree with TRBD1. TRBV23-1 is an open reading frame whose function is uncertain. The sequences come from PBMCs, collected 15 days after the yellow fever booster vaccination. The TCR comes from a young man who received the YFV17D yellow fever vaccine. CDR3: CASSQRIPGTGVCYTGELFF. As DNA, the CDR3 is TGCGCCAGCAGTCAACGAATCCCAGGGACAGGGGTGTGTTACACCGGGGAGCTGTTTTTT.